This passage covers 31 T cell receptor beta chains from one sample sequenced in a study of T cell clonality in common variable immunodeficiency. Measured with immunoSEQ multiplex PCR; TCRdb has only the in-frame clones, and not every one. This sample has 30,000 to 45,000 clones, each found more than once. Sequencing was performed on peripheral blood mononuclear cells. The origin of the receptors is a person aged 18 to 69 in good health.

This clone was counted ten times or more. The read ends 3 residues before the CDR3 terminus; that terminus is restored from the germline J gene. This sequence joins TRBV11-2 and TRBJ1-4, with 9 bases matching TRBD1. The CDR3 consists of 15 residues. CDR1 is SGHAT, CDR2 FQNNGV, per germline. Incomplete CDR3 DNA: TGTGCCAGCAGCGGGACTGGACAGGGGACACGGGGA. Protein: CASSGTGQGTRG. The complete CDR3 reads CASSGTGQGTRGLFF.

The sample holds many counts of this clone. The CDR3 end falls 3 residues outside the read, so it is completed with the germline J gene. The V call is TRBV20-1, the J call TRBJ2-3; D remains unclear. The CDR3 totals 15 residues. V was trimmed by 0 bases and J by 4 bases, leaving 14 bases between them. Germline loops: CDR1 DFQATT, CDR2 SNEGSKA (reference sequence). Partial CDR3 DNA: TGCAGTGCTAGAGATCTAGTATCCCGACCAGATACG. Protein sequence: CSARDLVSRPDT. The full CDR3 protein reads CSARDLVSRPDTQYF.

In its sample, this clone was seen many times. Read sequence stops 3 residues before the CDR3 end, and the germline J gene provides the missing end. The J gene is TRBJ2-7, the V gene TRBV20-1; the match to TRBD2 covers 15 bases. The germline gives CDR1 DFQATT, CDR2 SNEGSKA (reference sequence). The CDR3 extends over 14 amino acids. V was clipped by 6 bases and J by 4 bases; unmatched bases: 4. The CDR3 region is CSASGLAGGYEQYF. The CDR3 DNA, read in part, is TGCAGTGCGAGCGGACTAGCGGGAGGGTACGAG.

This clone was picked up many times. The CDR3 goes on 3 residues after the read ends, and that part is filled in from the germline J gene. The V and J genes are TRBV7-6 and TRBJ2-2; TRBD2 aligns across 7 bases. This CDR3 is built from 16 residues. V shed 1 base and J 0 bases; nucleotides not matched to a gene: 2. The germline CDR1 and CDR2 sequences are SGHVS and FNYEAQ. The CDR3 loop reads CASSLVAGANTGELFF. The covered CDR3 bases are TGTGCCAGCAGCTTAGTTGCGGGAGCGAACACCGGGGAG.

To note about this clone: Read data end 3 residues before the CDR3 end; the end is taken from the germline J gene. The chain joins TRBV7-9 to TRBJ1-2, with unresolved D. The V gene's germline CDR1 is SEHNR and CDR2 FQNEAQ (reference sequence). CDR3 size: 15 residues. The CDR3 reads CASSPDGSSSYDYTF. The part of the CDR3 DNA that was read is TGTGCCAGCAGTCCTGACGGCAGTAGCTCCTACGAC.

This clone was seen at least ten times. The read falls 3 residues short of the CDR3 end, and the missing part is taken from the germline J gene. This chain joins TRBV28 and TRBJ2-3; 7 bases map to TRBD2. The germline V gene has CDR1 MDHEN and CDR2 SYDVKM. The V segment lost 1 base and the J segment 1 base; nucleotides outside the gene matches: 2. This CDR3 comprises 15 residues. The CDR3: CASSLFAGGTDTQYF. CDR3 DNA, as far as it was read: TGTGCCAGCAGTTTATTCGCGGGGGGCACAGATACG.

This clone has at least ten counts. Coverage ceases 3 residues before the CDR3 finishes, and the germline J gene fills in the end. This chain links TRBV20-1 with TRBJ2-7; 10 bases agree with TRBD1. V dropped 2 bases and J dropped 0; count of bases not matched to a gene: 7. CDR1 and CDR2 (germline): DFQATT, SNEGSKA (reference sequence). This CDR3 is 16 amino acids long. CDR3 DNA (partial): TGCAGTGCTAGACTTTGGGGGACAGGGGACTCCTACGAG. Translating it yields CSARLWGTGDSYE. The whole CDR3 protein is CSARLWGTGDSYEQYF.

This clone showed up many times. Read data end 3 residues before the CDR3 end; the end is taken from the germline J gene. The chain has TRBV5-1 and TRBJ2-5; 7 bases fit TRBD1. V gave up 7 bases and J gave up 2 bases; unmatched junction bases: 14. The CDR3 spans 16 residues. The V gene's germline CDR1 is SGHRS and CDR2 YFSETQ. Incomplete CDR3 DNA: TGCGCCAGCTTGGACAGGATGGCAGGGGCACAAGAGACC. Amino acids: CASLDRMAGAQET. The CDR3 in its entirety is CASLDRMAGAQETQYF.

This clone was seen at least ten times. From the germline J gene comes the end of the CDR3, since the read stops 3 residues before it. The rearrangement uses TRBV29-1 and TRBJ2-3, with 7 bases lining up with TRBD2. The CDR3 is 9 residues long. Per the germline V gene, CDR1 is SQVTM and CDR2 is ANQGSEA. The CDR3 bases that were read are TGCAGTGCGCGGGAGACG. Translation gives CSARET. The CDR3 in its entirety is CSARETQYF.

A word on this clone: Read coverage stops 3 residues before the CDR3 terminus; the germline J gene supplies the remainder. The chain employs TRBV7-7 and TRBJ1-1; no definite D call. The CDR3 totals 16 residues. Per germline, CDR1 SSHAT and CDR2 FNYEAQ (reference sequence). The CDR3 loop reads CASSSGLAGTQETAFF. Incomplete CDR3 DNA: TGTGCCAGCAGTTCCGGTTTAGCGGGAACTCAAGAGACC. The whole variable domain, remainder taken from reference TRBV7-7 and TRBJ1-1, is GAGVSQSPRYKVTKRGQDVTLRCDPISSHATLYWYQQALGQGPEFLTYFNYEAQPDKSGLPSDRFSAERPEGSISTLTIQRTEQRDSAMYRCASSSGLAGTQETAFFGQGTRLTVV.

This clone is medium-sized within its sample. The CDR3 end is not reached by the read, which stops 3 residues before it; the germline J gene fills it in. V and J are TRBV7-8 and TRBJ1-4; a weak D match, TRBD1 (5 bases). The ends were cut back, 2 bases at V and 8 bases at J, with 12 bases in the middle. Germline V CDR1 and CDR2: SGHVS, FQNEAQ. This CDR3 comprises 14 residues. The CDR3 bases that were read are TGTGCCAGCAGCTTATTGTCGGCAGGGGAAAAA. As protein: CASSLLSAGEK. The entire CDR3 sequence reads CASSLLSAGEKLFF.

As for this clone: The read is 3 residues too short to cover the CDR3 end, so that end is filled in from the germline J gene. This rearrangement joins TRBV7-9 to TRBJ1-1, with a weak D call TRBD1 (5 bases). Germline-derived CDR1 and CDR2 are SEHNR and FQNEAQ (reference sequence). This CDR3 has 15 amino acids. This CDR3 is CASSLYSGAANIAFF. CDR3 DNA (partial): TGTGCCAGCAGCTTATATAGCGGGGCCGCGAACATT.

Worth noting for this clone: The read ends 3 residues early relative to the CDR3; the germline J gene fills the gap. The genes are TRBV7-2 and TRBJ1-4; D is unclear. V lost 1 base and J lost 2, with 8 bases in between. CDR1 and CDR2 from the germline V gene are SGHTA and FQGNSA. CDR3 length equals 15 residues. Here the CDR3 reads CASSLGSSTNEKLFF. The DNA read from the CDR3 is TGTGCCAGCAGCTTAGGATCCAGTACTAATGAAAAA.

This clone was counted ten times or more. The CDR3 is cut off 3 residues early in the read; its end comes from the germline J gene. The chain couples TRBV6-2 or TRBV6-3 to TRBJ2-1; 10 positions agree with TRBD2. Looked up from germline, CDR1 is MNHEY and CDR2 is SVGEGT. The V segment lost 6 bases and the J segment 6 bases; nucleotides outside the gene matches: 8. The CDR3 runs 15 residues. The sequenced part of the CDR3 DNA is TGTGCCAGCAGCCGCGGGCTAGCGGGAGTCAATGAG. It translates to CASSRGLAGVNE. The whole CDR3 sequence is CASSRGLAGVNEQFF.

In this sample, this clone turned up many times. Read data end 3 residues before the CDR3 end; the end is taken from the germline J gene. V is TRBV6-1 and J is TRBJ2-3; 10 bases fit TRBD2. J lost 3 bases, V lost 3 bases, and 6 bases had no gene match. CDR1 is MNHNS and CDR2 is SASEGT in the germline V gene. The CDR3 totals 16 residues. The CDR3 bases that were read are TGTGCCAGCAGTGAGTTAGCGGGAGGATTGACAGATACG. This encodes CASSELAGGLTDT. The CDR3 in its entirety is CASSELAGGLTDTQYF.

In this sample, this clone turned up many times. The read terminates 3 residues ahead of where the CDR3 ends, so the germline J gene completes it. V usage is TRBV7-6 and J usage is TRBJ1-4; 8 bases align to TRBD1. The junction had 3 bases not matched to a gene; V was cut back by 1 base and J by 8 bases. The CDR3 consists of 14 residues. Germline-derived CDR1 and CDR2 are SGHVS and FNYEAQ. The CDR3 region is CASSLGTGSEKLFF. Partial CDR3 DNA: TGTGCCAGCAGCTTAGGGACAGGGAGCGAAAAA.

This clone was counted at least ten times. CDR3 DNA (partial): TGTGCCAGCAGTTCGTCCGGGACAGGGTATCAGCCC. Translating gives CASSSSGTGYQP. The full CDR3 reads CASSSSGTGYQPQHF. This chain joins TRBV28 and TRBJ1-5; TRBD1 agrees at 9 bases. The read is 3 residues too short to cover the CDR3 end, so that end is filled in from the germline J gene. Germline V CDR1 and CDR2: MDHEN, SYDVKM. V gave up 4 bases and J gave up 5 bases; unmatched junction bases: 6. The CDR3 spans 15 residues.

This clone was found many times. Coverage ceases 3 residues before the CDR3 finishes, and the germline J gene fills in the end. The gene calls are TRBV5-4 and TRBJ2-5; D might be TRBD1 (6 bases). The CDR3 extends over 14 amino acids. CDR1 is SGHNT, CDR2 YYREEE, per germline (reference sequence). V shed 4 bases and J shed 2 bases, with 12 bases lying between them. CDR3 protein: CASSPGTNQETQYF. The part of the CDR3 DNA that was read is TGTGCCAGCAGCCCTGGGACAAATCAAGAGACC.

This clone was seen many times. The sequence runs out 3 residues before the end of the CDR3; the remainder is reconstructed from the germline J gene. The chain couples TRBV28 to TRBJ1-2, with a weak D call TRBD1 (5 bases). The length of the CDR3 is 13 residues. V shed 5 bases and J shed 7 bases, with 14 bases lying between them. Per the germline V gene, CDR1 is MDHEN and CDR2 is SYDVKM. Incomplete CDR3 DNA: TGTGCCAGCAGTCCCCCCCGGGGGGTTGGC. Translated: CASSPPRGVG. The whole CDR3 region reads CASSPPRGVGYTF.

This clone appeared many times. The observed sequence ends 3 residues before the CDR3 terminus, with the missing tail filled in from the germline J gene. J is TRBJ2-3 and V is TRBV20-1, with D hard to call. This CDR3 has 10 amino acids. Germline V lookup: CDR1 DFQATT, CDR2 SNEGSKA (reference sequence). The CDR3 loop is CSARLQTQYF. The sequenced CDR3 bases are TGCAGTGCTAGACTCCAGACG.

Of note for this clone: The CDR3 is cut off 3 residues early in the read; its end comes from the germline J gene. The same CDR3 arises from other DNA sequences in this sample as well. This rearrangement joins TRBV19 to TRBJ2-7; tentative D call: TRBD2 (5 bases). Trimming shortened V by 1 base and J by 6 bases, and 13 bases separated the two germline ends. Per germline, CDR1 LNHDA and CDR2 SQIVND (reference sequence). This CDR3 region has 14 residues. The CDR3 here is CASSIAGKLSEQYF. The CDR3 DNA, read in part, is TGTGCCAGTAGTATAGCGGGGAAGTTGAGCGAG.

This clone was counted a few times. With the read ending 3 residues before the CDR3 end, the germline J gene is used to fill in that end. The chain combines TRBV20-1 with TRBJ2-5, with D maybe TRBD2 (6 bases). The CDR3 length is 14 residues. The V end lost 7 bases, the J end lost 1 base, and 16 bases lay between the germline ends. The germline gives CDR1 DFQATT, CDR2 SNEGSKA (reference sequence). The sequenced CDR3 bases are TGCAGTGTTCTAGCGCAATGGGCCCAAGAGACC. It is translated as CSVLAQWAQET. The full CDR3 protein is CSVLAQWAQETQYF.

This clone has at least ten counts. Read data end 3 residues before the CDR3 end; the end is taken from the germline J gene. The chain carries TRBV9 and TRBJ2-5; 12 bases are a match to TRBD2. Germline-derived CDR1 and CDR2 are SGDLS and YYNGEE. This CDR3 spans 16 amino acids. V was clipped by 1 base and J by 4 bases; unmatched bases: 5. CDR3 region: CASSVSQTSGRETQYF. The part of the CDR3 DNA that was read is TGTGCCAGCAGCGTATCGCAGACTAGCGGGAGAGAGACC.

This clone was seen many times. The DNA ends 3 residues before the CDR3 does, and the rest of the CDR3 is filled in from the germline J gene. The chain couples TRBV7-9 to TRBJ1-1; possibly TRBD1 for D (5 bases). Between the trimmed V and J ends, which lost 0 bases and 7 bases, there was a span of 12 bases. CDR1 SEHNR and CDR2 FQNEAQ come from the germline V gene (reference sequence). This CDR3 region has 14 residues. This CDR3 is CASSLAGGVGEAFF. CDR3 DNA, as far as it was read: TGTGCCAGCAGCTTAGCGGGGGGGGTTGGTGAA.

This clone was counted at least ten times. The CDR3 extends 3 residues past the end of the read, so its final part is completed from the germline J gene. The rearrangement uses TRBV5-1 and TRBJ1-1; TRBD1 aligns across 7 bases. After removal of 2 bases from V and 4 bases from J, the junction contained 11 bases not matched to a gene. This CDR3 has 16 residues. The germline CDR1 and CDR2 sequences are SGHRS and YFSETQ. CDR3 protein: CASSFGTAGGLTEAFF. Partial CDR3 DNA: TGCGCCAGCAGCTTCGGGACAGCCGGGGGCCTCACTGAA.

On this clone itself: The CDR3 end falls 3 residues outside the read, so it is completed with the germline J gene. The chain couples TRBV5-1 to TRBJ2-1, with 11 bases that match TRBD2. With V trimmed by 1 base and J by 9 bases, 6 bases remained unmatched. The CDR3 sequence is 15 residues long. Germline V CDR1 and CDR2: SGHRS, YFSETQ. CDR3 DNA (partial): TGCGCCAGCAGCTTGACACTAGCGGGAGTCGGTGAG. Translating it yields CASSLTLAGVGE. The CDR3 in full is CASSLTLAGVGEQFF.

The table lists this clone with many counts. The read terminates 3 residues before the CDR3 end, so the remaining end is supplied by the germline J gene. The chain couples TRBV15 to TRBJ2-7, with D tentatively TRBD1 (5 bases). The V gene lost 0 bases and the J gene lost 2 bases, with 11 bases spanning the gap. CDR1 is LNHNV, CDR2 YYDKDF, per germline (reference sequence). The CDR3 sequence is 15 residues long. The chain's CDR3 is CATSRDYGATYEQYF. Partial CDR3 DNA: TGTGCCACCAGCAGAGATTATGGGGCCACCTACGAG.

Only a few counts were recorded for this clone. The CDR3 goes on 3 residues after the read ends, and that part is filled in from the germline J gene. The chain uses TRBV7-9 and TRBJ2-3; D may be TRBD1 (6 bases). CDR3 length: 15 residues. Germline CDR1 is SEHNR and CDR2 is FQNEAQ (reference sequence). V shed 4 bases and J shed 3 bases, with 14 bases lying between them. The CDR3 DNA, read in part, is TGTGCCAGCAGCTCTTCAGGGGCAGGTACAGATACG. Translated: CASSSSGAGTDT. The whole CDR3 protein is CASSSSGAGTDTQYF.

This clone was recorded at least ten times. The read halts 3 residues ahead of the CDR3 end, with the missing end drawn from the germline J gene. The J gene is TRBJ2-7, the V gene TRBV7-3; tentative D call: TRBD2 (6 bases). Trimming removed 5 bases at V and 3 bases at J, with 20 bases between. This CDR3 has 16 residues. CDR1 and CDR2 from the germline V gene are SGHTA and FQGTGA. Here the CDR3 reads CASSPVPGLANYEQYF. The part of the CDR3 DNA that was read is TGTGCCAGCAGCCCCGTCCCGGGACTGGCAAACTACGAG.

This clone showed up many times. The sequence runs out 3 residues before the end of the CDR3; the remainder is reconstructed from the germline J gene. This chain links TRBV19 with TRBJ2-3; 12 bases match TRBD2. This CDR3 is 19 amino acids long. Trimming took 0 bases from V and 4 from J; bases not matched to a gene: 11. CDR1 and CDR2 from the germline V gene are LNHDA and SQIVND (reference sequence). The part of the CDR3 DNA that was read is TGTGCCAGTAGTATAGATTCAATGGGGAGACTAGCGGGGGCAGATACG. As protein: CASSIDSMGRLAGADT. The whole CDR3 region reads CASSIDSMGRLAGADTQYF.

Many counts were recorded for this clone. The CDR3 sequence: CATTKGGMYNEQFF. CDR3 DNA (partial): TGCGCCACCACAAAGGGGGGGATGTACAATGAG. The rearrangement uses TRBV10-2 and TRBJ2-1, with D tentatively TRBD2 (7 bases). The CDR3 end lies 3 residues beyond the end of the read and is filled in from the germline J gene. Trimming took 10 bases from V and 4 from J, leaving 17 bases between them. In germline, CDR1 is WSHSY, CDR2 SAAADI. The length of the CDR3 is 14 residues.